This is a list of T cell receptor beta chains from one sample in a study of human CD8 memory T cell subsets. TCRdb reprocessed the 5' RACE reads, with one entry per CDR3 protein and no DNA. The table lists roughly 11,000 distinct CDR3 sequences, with approximately 8% in the top ten. Sequenced: CD8+ T cells from PBMCs. These receptors all come from a human donor in good health. CDR3s include the opening cysteine and the closing phenylalanine or tryptophan. Fields, in order: J gene, clone size, V gene, CDR3 protein. The listing skips clone size in some rows; elsewhere it reads once, few, many or a size class.

>TRBJ2-7|NA|TRBV29-1
CSAGTSNSYEQYF
>TRBJ1-6|NA|TRBV9
CASSAWGGSPLHF
>TRBJ2-5|medium-sized|TRBV7-6
CASSLASHHQETQYF
>TRBJ2-1|medium-sized|TRBV7-9
CASSAYPTSSYNEQFF
>TRBJ2-7|NA|TRBV3-1
CASSQQGTPYEQYF
>TRBJ2-1|NA|TRBV29-1
CSFEFREYEQFF
>TRBJ2-1|NA|TRBV29-1
CSVRGRYNEQFF
>TRBJ2-5|NA|TRBV3-1
CASSQDKPGAETQYF
>TRBJ2-3|NA|TRBV6-5
CASSYPSAGDTQYF
>TRBJ2-1|NA|TRBV28
CASSPSGLLYNEQFF
>TRBJ2-2|NA|TRBV7-6
CASSFLSTGGGELFF
>TRBJ1-2|NA|TRBV2
CASSEGGIFGYTF
>TRBJ1-5|NA|TRBV4-2
CASSQERFSPQHF
>TRBJ2-5|NA|TRBV11-2
CASSLKLAEIQETQYF
>TRBJ2-1|NA|TRBV19
CASRTSGGANEQFF
>TRBJ2-7|NA|TRBV28
CASSLGPTYEQYF
>TRBJ2-1|NA|TRBV12-3/TRBV12-4
CASSPRLDGNEQFF
>TRBJ1-1|NA|TRBV19
CASMFQMNTEAFF
>TRBJ2-1|NA|TRBV24-1
CATGEGGHEQFF
>TRBJ2-7|NA|TRBV20-1
CSALDRGVYQQYF
>TRBJ1-2|NA|TRBV5-6
CASSGWPASYGYTF
>TRBJ1-1|medium-sized|TRBV7-9
CASSLAFGTGSDEAFF
>TRBJ1-1|medium-sized|TRBV7-9
CASSREDTEAFF
>TRBJ1-3|medium-sized|TRBV7-8
CASSADRAGNTIYF
>TRBJ2-3|NA|TRBV19
CASSMRTWTTTDTQYF
>TRBJ1-1|NA|TRBV14
CASSQWTGNTEAFF
>TRBJ2-7|medium-sized|TRBV10-1
CASSLGTGYEQYF
>TRBJ2-1|NA|TRBV3-1
CATTFGWGAYNEQFF
>TRBJ2-2|NA|TRBV11-3
CASTGFLAGVAGELFF
>TRBJ1-5|NA|TRBV2
CASSEGQYNQPQHF
>TRBJ1-5|medium-sized|TRBV6-5
CASSLGQGLNQPQHF
>TRBJ2-3|NA|TRBV28
CASSPGTGGRTDTQYF
>TRBJ2-1|medium-sized|TRBV29-1
CSARDSRGDEQFF
>TRBJ2-2|NA|TRBV5-6
CASSLGTSLSGELFF
>TRBJ2-7|medium-sized|TRBV7-2
CASSFLPYEQYF
>TRBJ2-5|NA|TRBV7-7
CASSDNRGQETQYF
>TRBJ2-1|NA|TRBV7-8
CASSLAPGLAGWGEQFF
>TRBJ2-7|NA|TRBV7-8
CASSLVGTGNYEQYF
>TRBJ2-5|NA|TRBV28
CASSLFGVGETQYF
>TRBJ2-4|NA|TRBV5-4
CASSLVEGLVRIQYF
>TRBJ2-7|NA|TRBV2
CASSPEGTGGWEQYF
>TRBJ2-1|NA|TRBV20-1
CSARDVGGTSYNEQFF
>TRBJ1-5|medium-sized|TRBV28
CASSWTGNQPQHF